This TCR beta chain was sequenced for a study of blood T cell repertoires in COVID-19. The overall study: PBMCs, B-cell-depleted T cells, or T cells provided the cDNA or gDNA that made up the material.

Only in-frame clones appear in the TCRdb table, and some are missing; sequencing was by immunoSEQ multiplex PCR. The sample includes a few hundred thousand clones, 80% to 90% seen only once; the top ten take 3.5% to 5%. In germline, CDR1 is SEHNR, CDR2 FQNEAQ (reference sequence). This CDR3 is built from 16 residues. Trimming left V 1 base short and J 4 bases short, with 13 bases between. The participants were between roughly 18 and 100 years old and came from some 23 US areas. Two negative PCRs, clearance, or symptom resolution were required of recovered Cohort 3 donors. The clonotype originates from a woman younger than 45 who had recovered from COVID-19. The material sequenced was PBMCs or T cells enriched from blood (not recorded which). The V call is TRBV7-9, the J call TRBJ1-4, with TRBD1 as a possible D gene (5 bases). The CDR3 loop is CASSLEGQGVNEKLFF. CDR3 DNA: TGTGCCAGCAGCTTAGAAGGGCAGGGCGTTAATGAAAAACTGTTTTTT.